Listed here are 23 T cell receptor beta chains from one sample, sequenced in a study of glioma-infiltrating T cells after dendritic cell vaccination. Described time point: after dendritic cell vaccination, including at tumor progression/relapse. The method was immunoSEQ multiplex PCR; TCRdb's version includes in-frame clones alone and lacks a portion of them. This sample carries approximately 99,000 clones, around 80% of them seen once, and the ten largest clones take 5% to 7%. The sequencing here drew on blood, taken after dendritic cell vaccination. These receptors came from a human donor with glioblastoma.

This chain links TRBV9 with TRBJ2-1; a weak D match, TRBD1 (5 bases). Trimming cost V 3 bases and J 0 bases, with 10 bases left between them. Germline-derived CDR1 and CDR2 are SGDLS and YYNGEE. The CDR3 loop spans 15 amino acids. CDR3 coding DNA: TGTGCCAGCAGCGCTCCAGGGTACTCCTACAATGAGCAGTTCTTC. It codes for CASSAPGYSYNEQFF.

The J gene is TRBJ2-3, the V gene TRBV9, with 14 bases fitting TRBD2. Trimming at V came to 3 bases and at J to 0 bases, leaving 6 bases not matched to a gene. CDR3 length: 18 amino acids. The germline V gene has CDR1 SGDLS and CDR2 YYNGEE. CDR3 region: CASSAGTSGRPSTDTQYF. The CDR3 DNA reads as TGTGCCAGCAGCGCGGGGACTAGCGGGAGACCTAGCACAGATACGCAGTATTTT.

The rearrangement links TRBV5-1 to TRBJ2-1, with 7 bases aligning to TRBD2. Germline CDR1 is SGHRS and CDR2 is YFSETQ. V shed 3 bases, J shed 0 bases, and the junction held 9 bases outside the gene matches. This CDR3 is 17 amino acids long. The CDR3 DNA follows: TGCGCCAGCAGCTGGGACTACCCCGAGAGCTCCTACAATGAGCAGTTCTTC. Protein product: CASSWDYPESSYNEQFF.

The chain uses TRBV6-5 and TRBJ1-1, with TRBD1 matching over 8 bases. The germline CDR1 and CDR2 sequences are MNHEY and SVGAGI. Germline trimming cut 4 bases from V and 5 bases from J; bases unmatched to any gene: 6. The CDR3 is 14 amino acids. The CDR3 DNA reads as TGTGCCAGCAGTTCTGACAGGGGTGGAACTGAAGCTTTCTTT. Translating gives CASSSDRGGTEAFF.

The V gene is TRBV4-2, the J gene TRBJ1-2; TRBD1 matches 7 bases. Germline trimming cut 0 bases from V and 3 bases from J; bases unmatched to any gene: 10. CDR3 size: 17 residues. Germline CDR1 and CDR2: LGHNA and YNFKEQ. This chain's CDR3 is CASSQDRVLQGHYGYTF. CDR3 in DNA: TGTGCCAGCAGCCAAGATCGAGTTCTACAGGGGCACTATGGCTACACCTTC.

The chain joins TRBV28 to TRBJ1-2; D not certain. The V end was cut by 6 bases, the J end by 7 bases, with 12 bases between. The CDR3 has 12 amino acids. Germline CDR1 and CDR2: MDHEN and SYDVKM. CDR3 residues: CASSSMTPGYTF. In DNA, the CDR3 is TGTGCCAGCAGCTCGATGACACCTGGCTACACCTTC.

CDR3 sequence reads: CASSVLGGASEPQHF. DNA of the CDR3: TGTGCCAGCAGTGTTCTGGGGGGGGCCTCGGAGCCCCAGCATTTT. V and J are TRBV6-1 and TRBJ1-5; D might be TRBD1 (6 bases). Per germline, CDR1 MNHNS and CDR2 SASEGT. Trimming cost V 4 bases and J 8 bases, with 18 bases left between them. The CDR3 contains 15 residues.

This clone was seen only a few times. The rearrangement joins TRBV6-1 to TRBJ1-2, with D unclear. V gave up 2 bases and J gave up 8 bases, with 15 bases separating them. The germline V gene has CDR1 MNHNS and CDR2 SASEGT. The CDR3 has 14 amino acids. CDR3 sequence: CASSELEGRFGYTF. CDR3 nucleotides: TGTGCCAGCAGTGAACTAGAAGGGAGATTCGGCTACACCTTC.

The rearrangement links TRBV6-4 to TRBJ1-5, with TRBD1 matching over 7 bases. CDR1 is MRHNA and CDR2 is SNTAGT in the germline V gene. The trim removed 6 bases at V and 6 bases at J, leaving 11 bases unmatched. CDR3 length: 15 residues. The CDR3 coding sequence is TGTGCCAGCAGAGACAGAGGGGGCGCACCTCAGCCCCAGCATTTT. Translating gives CASRDRGGAPQPQHF.

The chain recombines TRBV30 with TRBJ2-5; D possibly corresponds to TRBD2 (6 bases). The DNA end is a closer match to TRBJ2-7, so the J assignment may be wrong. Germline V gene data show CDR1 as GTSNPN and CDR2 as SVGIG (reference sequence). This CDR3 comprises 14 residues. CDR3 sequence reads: CAWSRLETKYEQYF. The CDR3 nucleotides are TGTGCCTGGAGCCGACTAGAAACGAAGTACGAGCAGTACTTC.

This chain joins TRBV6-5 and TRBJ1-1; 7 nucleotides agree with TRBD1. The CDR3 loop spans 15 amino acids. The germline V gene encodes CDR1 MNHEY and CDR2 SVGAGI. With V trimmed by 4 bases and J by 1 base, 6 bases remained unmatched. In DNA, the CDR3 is TGTGCCAGCAGTTTCGACAGGGAGTGGAACACTGAAGCTTTCTTT. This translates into CASSFDREWNTEAFF.

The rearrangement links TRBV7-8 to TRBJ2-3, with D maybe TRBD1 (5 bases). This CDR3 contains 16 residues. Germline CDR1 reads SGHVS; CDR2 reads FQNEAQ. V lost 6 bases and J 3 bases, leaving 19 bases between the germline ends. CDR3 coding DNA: TGTGCCAGCAGTACTAAGTCTGGTGGGGCGACAGATACGCAGTATTTT. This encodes CASSTKSGGATDTQYF.

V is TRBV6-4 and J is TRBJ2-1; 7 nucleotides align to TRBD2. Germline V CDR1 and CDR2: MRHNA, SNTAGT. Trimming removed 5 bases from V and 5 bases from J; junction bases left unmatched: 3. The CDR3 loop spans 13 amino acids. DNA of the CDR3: TGTGCCAGCAGTCGGACTAGGAACAATGAGCAGTTCTTC. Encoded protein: CASSRTRNNEQFF.

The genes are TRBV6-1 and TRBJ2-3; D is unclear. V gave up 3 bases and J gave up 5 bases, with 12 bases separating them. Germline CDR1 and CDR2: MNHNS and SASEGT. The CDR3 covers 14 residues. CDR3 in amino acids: CASSDGPRRDTQYF. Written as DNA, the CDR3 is TGTGCCAGCAGTGACGGCCCGAGGCGAGATACGCAGTATTTT.

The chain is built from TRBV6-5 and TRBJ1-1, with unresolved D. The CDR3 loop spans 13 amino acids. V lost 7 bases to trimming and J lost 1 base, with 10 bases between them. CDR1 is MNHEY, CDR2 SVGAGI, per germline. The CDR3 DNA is TGTGCCAGCAACCAGTACAGGAACACTGAAGCTTTCTTT. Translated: CASNQYRNTEAFF.

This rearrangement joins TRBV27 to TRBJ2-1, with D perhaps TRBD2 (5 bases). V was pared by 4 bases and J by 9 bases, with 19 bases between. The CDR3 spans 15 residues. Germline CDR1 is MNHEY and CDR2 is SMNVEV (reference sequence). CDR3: CASSSRRASLGEQFF. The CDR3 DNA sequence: TGTGCCAGCAGTTCCCGCCGTGCTAGCCTTGGTGAGCAGTTCTTC.

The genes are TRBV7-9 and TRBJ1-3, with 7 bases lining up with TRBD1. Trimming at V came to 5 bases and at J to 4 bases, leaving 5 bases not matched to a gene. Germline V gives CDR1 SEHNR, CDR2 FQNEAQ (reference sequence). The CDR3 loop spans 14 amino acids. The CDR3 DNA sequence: TGTGCCAGCAGCCGGACAGGTTCGGGAAACACCATATATTTT. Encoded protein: CASSRTGSGNTIYF.

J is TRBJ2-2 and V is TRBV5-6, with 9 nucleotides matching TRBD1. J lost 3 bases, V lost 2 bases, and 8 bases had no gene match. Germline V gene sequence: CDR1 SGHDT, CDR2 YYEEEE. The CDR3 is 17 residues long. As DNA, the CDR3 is TGTGCCAGCAGCTTTCCGGGACAGGGAAAGGACACCGGGGAGCTGTTTTTT. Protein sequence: CASSFPGQGKDTGELFF.

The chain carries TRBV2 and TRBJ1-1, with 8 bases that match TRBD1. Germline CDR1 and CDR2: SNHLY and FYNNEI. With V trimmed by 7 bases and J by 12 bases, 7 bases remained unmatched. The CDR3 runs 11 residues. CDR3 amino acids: CASNRQGNSFF. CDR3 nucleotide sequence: TGTGCCAGCAACCGACAGGGGAATTCTTTCTTT.

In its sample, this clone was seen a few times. The DNA of the CDR3 is TGCGCCAGCAGCCTCCTGGTGACTCCTTACAATGAGCAGTTCTTC. It codes for CASSLLVTPYNEQFF. This sequence joins TRBV4-1 and TRBJ2-1; D is uncertain. CDR3 length: 15 amino acids. Germline assignment: CDR1 MGHRA and CDR2 YSYEKL. V was shortened by 4 bases and J by 4 bases, with 14 bases between the two germline ends.

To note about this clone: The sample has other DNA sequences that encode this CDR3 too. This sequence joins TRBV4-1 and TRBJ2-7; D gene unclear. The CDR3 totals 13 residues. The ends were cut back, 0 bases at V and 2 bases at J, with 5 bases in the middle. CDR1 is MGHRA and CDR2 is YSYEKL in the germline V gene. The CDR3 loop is CASSQDRAYEQYF. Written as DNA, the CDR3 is TGCGCCAGCAGCCAAGACCGGGCCTACGAGCAGTACTTC.

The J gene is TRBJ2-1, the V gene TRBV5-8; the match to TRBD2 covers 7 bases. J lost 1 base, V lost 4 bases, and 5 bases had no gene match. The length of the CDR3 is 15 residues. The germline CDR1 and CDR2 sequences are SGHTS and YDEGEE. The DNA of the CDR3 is TGTGCCAGCAGCGTGGGCGGGAGATCCTACAATGAGCAGTTCTTC. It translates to CASSVGGRSYNEQFF.

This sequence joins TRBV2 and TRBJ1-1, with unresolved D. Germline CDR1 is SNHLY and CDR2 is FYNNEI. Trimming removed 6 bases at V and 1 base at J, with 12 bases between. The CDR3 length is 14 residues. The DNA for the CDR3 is TGTGCCAGCAGCGTCACCAACACGAACACTGAAGCTTTCTTT. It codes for CASSVTNTNTEAFF.